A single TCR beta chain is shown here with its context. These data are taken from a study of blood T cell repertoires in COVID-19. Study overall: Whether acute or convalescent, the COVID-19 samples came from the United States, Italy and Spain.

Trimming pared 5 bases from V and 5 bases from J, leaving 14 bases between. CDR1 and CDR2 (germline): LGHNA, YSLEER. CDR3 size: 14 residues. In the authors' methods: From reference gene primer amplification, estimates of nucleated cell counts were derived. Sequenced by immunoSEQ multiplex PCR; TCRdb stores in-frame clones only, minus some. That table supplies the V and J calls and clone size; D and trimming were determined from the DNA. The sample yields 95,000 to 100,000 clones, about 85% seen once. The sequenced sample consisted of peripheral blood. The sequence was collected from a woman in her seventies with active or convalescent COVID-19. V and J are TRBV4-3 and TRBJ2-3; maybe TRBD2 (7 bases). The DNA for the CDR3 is TGCGCCAGCAGCACAAACAGGGAGGGAGATACGCAGTATTTT. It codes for CASSTNREGDTQYF.